This paragraph covers one T cell receptor (beta chain) sequence. The data were obtained in a study of blood T cell repertoires in COVID-19. Overall study: There were acute and convalescent COVID-19 samples, and they came from the United States, Italy and Spain. T cells, B-cell-depleted T cells, or PBMCs provided the cDNA or gDNA that served as material.

V lost 1 base to trimming and J lost 0 bases, with 7 bases between them. Germline assignment: CDR1 MNHNS and CDR2 SASEGT. CDR3 length equals 15 residues. Here immunoSEQ multiplex PCR was the method, and the copy in TCRdb shows in-frame clones only, minus some. This sample has about 130,000 clones, with roughly 91% found just once. This chain links TRBV6-1 with TRBJ1-3; D unresolved. The sequence derives from a man between 60 and 75 years old with COVID-19, enrolled during active disease. Source material: peripheral blood. CDR3 sequence: CASSEGSSSGNTIYF. The CDR3 DNA sequence: TGTGCCAGCAGTGAAGGGTCGAGCTCTGGAAACACCATATATTTT.